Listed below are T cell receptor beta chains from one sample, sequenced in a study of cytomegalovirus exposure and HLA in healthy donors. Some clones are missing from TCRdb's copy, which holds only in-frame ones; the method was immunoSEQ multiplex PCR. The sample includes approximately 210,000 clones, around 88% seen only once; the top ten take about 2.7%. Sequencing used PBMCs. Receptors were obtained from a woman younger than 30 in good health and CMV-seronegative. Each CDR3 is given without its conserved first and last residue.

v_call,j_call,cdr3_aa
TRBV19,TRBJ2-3,ASSMSDSRTDTQY
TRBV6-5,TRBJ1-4,ASSYRTDEKLF
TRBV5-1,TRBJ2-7,ASSPGQGAYEQY
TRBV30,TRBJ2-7,AWRRDRIAEQY
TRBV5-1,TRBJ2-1,ASSLGTPPGNEQF
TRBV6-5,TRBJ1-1,ASSRAGNTEAF
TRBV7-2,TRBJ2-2,ASSPVLVWTGELF
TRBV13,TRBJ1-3,ASSNRQGAKVNTIY
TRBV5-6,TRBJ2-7,ASSFDRGPYEQY
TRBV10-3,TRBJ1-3,AISLRGSGNTIY
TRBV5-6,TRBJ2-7,ASSLGDYEQY
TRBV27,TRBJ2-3,ASKPTSGPSGRTDTQY
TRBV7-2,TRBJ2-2,ASSLARAGGAELF